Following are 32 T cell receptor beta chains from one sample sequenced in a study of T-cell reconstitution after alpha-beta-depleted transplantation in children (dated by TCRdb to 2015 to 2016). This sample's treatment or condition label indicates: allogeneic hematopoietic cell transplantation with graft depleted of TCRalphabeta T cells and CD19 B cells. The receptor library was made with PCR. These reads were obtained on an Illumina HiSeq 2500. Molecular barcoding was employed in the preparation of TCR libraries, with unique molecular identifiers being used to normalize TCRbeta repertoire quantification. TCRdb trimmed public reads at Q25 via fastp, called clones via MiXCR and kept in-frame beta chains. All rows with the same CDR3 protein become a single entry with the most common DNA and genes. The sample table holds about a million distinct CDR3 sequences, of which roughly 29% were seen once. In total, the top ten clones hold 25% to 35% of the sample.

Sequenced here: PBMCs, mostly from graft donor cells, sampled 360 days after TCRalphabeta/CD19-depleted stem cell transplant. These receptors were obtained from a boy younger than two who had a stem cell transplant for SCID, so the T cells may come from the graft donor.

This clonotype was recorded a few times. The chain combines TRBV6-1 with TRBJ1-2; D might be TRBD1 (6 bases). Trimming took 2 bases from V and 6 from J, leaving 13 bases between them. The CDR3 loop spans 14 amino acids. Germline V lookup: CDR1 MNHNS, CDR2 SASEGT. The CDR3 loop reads CASSEWGRLDGYTF. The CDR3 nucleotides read TGTGCCAGCAGTGAATGGGGGCGCTTGGATGGCTACACCTTC.

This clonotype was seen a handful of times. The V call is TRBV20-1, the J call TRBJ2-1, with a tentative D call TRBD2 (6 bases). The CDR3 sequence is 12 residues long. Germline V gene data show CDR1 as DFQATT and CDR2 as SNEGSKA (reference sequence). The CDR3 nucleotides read TGCAGGGCGGGGATACCCTACAATGAGCAGTTCTTC. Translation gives CRAGIPYNEQFF.

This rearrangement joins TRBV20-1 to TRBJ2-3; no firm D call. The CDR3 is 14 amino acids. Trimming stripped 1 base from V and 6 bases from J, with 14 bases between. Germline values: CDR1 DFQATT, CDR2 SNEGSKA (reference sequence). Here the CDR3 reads CSARAARADDTQYF. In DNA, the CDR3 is TGCAGTGCTAGAGCCGCAAGGGCCGACGATACGCAGTATTTT.

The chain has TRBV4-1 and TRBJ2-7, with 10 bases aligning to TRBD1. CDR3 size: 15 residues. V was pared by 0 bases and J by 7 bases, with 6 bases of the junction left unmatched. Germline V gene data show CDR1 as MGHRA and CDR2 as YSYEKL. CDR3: CASSQEGTGVGEQYF. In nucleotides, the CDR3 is TGCGCCAGCAGCCAAGAGGGGACAGGGGTAGGGGAGCAGTACTTC.

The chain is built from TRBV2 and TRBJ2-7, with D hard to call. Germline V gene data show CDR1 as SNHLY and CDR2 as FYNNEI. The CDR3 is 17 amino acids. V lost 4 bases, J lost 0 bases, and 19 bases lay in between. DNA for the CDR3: TGTGCCAGCAGTGTCCCCCTGGAAGAGTCCCACTCCTACGAGCAGTACTTC. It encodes CASSVPLEESHSYEQYF.

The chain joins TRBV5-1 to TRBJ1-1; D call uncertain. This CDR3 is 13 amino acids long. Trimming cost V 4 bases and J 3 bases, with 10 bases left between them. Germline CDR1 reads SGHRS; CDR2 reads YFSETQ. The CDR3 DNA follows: TGCGCCAGCAGCACGGTGGCCGACACTGAAGCTTTCTTT. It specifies CASSTVADTEAFF.

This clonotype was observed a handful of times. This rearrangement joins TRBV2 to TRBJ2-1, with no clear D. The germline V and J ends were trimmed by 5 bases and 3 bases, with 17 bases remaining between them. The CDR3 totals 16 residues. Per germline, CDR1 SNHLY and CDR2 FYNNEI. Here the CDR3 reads CASSPHRAGFYNEQFF. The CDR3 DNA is TGTGCCAGCAGTCCCCACCGGGCAGGATTCTACAATGAGCAGTTCTTC.

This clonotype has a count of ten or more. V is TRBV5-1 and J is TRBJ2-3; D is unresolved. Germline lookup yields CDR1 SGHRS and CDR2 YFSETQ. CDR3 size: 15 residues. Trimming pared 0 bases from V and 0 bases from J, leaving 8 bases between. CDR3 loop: CASSLDSSSTDTQYF. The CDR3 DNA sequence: TGCGCCAGCAGCTTGGACAGCTCTAGCACAGATACGCAGTATTTT.

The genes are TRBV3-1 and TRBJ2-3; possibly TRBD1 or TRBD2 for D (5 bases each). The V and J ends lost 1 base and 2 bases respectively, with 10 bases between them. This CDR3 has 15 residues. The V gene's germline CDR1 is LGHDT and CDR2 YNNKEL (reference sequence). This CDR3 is CASSQVRGPTDTQYF. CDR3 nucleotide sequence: TGTGCCAGCAGCCAAGTTAGGGGACCCACAGATACGCAGTATTTT.

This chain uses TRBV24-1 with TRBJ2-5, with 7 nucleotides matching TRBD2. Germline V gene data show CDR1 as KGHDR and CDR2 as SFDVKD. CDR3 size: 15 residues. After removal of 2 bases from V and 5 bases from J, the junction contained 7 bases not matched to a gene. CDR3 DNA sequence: TGTGCCACCAGTGATTCGGGGACTACGCATGAGACCCAGTACTTC. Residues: CATSDSGTTHETQYF.

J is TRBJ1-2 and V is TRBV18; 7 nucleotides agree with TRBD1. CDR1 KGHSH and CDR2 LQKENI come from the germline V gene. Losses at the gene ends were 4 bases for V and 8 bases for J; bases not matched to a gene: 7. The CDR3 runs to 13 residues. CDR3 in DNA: TGTGCCAGCTCACTATTGGCGGGACAGGGCTACACCTTC. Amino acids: CASSLLAGQGYTF.

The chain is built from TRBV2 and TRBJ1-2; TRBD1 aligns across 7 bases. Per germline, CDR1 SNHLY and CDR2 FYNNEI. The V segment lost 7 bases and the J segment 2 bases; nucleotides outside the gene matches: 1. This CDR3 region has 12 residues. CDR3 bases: TGTGCCAGCATGGGACAGAACTATGGCTACACCTTC. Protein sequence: CASMGQNYGYTF.

The CDR3 DNA is TGTGCCAGCAGCCCCAGAGGGGGGGCGACTACAGATACGCAGTATTTT. This encodes CASSPRGGATTDTQYF. V gene TRBV4-2 combines with J gene TRBJ2-3, with a possible D match to TRBD2 (7 bases). This CDR3 has 16 residues. Germline lookup yields CDR1 LGHNA and CDR2 YNFKEQ. The germline V and J ends were trimmed by 4 bases and 3 bases, with 17 bases remaining between them.

CDR3 sequence: CSARRETRSYEQYF. The DNA for the CDR3 is TGCAGTGCTAGAAGGGAGACCCGCTCCTACGAGCAGTACTTC. The chain is built from TRBV20-1 and TRBJ2-7, with D perhaps matching TRBD2 (5 bases). V dropped 2 bases and J dropped 0 bases, with 11 bases sitting between them. CDR1 is DFQATT, CDR2 SNEGSKA, per germline (reference sequence). The CDR3 is made up of 14 amino acids.

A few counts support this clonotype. CDR3 residues: CASRSTGKVPTDTQYF. CDR3 in DNA: TGTGCCAGCAGATCGACAGGGAAGGTCCCCACAGATACGCAGTATTTT. J is TRBJ2-3 and V is TRBV6-2 or TRBV6-3; 7 nucleotides match TRBD1. Trimming cost V 6 bases and J 2 bases; bases outside gene matches: 11. The CDR3 totals 16 residues. Germline V gene lookup returns CDR1 MNHEY and CDR2 SVGEGT.

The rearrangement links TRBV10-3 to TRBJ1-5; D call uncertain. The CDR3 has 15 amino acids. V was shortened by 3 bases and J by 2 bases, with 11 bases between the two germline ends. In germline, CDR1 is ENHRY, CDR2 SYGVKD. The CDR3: CAISEWSKGNQPQHF. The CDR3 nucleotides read TGTGCCATCAGTGAATGGTCCAAAGGCAATCAGCCCCAGCATTTT.

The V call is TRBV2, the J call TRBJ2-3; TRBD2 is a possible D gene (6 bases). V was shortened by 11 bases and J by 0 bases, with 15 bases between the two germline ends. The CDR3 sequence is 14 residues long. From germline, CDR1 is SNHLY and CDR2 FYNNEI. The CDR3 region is CAARASESTDTQYF. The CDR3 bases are TGTGCCGCCAGGGCTAGCGAGAGCACAGATACGCAGTATTTT.

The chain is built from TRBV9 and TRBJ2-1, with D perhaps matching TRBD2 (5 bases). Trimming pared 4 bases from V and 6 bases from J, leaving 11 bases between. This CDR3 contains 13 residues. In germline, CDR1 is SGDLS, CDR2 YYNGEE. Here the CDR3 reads CASSRDYSNEQFF. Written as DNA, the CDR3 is TGTGCCAGCAGCCGTGACTATTCCAATGAGCAGTTCTTC.

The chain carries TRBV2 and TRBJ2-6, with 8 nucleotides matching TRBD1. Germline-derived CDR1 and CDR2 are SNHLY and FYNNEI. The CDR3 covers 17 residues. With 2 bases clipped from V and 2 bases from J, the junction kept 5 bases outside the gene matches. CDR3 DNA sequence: TGTGCCAGCAGTGAACAGGGGGCTTCGACTGGGGCCAACGTCCTGACTTTC. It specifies CASSEQGASTGANVLTF. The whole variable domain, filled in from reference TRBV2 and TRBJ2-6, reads EPEVTQTPSHQVTQMGQEVILRCVPISNHLYFYWYRQILGQKVEFLVSFYNNEISEKSEIFDDQFSVERPDGSNFTLKIRSTKLEDSAMYFCASSEQGASTGANVLTFGAGSRLTVL.

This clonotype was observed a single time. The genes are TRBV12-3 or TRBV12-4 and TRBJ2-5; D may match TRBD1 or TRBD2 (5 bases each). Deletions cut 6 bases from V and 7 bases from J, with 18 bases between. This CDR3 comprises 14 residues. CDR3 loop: CASRGPTEAGTQYF. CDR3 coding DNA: TGTGCCAGCAGGGGGCCGACAGAGGCGGGGACCCAGTACTTC.

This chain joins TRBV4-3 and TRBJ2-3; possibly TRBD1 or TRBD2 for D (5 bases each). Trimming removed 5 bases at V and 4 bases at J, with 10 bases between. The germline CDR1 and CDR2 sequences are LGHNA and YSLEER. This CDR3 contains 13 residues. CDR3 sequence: CASSVGTPDTQYF. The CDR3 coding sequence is TGCGCCAGCAGCGTTGGGACCCCAGATACGCAGTATTTT.

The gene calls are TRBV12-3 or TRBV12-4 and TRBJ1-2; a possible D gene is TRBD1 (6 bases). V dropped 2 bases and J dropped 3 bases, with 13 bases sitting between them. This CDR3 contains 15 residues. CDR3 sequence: CASSLRGAIDYGYTF. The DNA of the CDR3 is TGTGCCAGCAGTTTAAGGGGGGCCATTGACTATGGCTACACCTTC.

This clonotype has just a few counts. The CDR3 DNA sequence: TGTGCCAGCAGCAAAAGGGGACAGGGGGCCGCGGATGAAAAACTGTTTTTT. Translating it yields CASSKRGQGAADEKLFF. The rearrangement uses TRBV21-1 and TRBJ1-4; TRBD1 is taken as the D call from the table, unchecked against the DNA. TRBV21-1 is a pseudogene locus. The CDR3 has 17 amino acids.

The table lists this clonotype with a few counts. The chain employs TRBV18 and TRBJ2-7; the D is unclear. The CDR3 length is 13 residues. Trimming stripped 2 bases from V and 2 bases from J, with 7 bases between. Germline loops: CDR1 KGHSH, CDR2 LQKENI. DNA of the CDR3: TGTGCCAGCTCACCATTGGGTACCTACGAGCAGTACTTC. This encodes CASSPLGTYEQYF.

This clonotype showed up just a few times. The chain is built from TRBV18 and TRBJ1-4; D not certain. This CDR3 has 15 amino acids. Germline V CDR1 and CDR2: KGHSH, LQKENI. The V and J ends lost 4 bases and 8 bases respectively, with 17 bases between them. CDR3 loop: CASSRAGPRGEKLFF. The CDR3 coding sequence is TGTGCCAGCTCACGGGCCGGGCCGCGGGGAGAAAAACTGTTTTTT. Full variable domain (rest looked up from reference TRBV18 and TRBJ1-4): NAGVMQNPRHLVRRRGQEARLRCSPMKGHSHVYWYRQLPEEGLKFMVYLQKENIIDESGMPKERFSAEFPKEGPSILRIQQVVRGDSAAYFCASSRAGPRGEKLFFGSGTQLSVL.

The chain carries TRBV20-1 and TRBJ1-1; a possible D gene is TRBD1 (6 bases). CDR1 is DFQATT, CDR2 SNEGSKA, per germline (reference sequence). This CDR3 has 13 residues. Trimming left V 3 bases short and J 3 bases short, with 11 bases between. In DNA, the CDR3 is TGCAGTGCTAGGACAGGAATACACACTGAAGCTTTCTTT. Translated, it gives CSARTGIHTEAFF.

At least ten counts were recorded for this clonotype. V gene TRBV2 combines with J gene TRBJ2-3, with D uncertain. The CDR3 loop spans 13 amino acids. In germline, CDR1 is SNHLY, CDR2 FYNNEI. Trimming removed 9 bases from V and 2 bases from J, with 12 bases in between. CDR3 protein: CASPGVTTDTQYF. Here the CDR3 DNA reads TGTGCCAGTCCCGGAGTAACCACAGATACGCAGTATTTT.

CDR3 nucleotides: TGTGCCAGCAGTGAAACATGGGGAAACACCATATATTTT. Translation gives CASSETWGNTIYF. The chain links TRBV6-1 to TRBJ1-3, with no clear D. CDR3 size: 13 residues. V was cut by 2 bases and J by 4 bases, with 6 bases left in between. Germline CDR1 and CDR2: MNHNS and SASEGT.

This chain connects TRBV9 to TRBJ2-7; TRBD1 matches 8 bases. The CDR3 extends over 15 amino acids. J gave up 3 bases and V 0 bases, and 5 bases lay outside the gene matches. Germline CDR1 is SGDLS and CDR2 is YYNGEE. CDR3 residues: CASSVGAGQGYEQYF. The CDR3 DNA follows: TGTGCCAGCAGCGTAGGTGCAGGACAGGGCTACGAGCAGTACTTC.

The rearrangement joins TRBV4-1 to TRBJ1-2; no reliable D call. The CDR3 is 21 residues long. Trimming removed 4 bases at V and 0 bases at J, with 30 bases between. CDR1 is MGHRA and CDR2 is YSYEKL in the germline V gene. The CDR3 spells CASSPPDGEGRVVTPNYGYTF. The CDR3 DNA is TGCGCCAGCAGCCCCCCTGACGGGGAGGGTAGAGTAGTTACCCCTAACTATGGCTACACCTTC.

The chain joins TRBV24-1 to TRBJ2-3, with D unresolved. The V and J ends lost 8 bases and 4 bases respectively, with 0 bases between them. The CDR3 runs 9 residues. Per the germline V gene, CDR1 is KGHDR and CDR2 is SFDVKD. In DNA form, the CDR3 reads TGTGCCACCACAGATACGCAGTATTTT. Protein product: CATTDTQYF.

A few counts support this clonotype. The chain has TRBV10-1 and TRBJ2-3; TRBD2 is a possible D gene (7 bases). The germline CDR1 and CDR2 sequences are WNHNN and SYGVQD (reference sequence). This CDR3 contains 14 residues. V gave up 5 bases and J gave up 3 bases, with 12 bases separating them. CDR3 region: CASSPGGWTDTQYF. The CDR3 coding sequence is TGCGCCAGCAGTCCGGGGGGCTGGACAGATACGCAGTATTTT.